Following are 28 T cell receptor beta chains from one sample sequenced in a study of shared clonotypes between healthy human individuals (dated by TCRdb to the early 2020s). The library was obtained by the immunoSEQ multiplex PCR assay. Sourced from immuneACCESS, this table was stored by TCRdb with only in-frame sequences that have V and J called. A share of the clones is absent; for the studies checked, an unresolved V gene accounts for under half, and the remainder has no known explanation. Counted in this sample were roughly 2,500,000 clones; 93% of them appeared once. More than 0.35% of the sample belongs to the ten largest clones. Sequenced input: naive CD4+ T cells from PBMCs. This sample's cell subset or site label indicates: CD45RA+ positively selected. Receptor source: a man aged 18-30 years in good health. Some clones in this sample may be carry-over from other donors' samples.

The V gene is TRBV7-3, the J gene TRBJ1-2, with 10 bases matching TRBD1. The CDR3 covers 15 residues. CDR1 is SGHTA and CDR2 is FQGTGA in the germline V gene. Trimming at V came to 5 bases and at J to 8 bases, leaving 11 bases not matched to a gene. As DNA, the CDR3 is TGTGCCAGCAGCCCAGGGACAGGGGCCTTTTTCGGCTACACCTTC. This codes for CASSPGTGAFFGYTF.

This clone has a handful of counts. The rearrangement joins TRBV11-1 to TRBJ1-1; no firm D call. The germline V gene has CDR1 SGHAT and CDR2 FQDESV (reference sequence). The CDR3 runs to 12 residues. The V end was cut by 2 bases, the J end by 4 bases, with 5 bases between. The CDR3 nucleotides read TGTGCCAGCAGCTTACTGCGCACTGAAGCTTTCTTT. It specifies CASSLLRTEAFF.

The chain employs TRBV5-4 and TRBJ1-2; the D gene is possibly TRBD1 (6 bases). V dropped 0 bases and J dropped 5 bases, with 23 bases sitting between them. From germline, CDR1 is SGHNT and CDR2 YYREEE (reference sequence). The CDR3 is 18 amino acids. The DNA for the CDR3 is TGTGCCAGCAGCTTGGTTCGGATTCGGGGGGGCCCCGGGTATGGCTACACCTTC. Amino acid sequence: CASSLVRIRGGPGYGYTF. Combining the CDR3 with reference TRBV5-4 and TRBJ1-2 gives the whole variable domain ETGVTQSPTHLIKTRGQQVTLRCSSQSGHNTVSWYQQALGQGPQFIFQYYREEENGRGNFPPRFSGLQFPNYSSELNVNALELDDSALYLCASSLVRIRGGPGYGYTFGSGTRLTVV.

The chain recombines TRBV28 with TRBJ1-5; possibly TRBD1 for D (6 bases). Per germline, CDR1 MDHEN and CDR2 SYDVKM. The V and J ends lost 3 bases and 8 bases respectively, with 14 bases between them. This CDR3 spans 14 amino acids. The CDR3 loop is CASSFPGAVEPQHF. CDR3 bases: TGTGCCAGCAGTTTTCCAGGGGCGGTGGAGCCCCAGCATTTT.

The CDR3 sequence is CASSFRGRNEQFF. DNA of the CDR3: TGTGCCAGCAGTTTTCGGGGACGGAATGAGCAGTTCTTC. The V call is TRBV28, the J call TRBJ2-1; either TRBD1 or TRBD2 may fit D (5 bases each). Germline V gene lookup returns CDR1 MDHEN and CDR2 SYDVKM. Trimming removed 3 bases from V and 7 bases from J, with 10 bases in between. The CDR3 extends over 13 amino acids.

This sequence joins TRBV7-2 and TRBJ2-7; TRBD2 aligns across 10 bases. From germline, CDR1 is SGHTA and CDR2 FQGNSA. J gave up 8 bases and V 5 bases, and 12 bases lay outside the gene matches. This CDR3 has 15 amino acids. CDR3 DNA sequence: TGTGCCAGCAGCCCGAGACTAGCGGGCCAGTCTAAGCAGTACTTC. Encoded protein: CASSPRLAGQSKQYF.

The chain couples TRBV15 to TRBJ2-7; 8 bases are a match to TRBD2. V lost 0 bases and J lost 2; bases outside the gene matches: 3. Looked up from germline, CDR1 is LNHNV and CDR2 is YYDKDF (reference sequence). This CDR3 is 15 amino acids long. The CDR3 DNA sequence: TGTGCCACCAGCAGAGAGGCGGGAGGCGCCTACGAGCAGTACTTC. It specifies CATSREAGGAYEQYF.

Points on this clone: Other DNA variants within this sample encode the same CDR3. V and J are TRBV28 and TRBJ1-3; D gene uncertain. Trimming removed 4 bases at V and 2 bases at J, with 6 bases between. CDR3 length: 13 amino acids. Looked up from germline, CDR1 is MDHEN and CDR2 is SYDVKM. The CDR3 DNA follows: TGTGCCAGCAGTTCTACGGCTGGAAACACCATATATTTT. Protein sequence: CASSSTAGNTIYF.

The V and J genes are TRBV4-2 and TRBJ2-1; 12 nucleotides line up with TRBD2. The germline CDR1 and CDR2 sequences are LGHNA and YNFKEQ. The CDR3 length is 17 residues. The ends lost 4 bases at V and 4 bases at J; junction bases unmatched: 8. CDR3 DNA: TGTGCCAGCAGCCCTGGACTAGCGGGAATGCCTTACAATGAGCAGTTCTTC. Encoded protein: CASSPGLAGMPYNEQFF.

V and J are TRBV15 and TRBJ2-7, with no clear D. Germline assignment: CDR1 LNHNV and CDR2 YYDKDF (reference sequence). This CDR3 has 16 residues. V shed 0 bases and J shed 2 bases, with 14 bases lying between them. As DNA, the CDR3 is TGTGCCACCAGCAGAGACCTGGCGGCAGGAACCTACGAGCAGTACTTC. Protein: CATSRDLAAGTYEQYF.

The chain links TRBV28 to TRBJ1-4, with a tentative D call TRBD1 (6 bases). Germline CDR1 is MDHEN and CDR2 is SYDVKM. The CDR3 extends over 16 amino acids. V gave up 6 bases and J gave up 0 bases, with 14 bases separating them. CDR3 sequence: CASRRSGQATNEKLFF. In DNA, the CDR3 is TGTGCCAGCAGGCGATCGGGACAAGCAACTAATGAAAAACTGTTTTTT.

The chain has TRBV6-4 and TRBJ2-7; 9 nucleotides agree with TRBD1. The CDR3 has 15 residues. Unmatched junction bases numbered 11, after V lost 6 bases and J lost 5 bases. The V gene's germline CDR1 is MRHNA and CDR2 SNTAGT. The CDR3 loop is CASRRTGAFYDEQYF. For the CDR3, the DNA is TGTGCCAGCAGACGGACAGGGGCTTTTTACGACGAGCAGTACTTC.

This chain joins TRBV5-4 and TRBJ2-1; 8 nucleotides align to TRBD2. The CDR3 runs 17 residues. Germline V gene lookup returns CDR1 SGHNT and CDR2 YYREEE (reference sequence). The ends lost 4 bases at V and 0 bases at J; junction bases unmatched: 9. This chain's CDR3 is CASSPKGGGSSYNEQFF. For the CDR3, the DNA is TGTGCCAGCAGCCCGAAGGGCGGGGGGAGCTCCTACAATGAGCAGTTCTTC.

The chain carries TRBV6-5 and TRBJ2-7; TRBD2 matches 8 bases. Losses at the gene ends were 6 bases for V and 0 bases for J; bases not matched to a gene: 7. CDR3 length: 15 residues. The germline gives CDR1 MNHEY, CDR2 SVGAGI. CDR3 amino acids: CASSLQTSGSYEQYF. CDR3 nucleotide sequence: TGTGCCAGCAGCCTCCAAACTAGCGGCTCCTACGAGCAGTACTTC.

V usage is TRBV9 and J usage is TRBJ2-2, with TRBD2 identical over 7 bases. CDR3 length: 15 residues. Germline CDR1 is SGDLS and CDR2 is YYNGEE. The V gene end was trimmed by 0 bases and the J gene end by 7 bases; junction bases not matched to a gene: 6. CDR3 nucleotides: TGTGCCAGCAGCGTAGCGAGTAGCGGGTTCGGGGAGCTGTTTTTT. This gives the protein CASSVASSGFGELFF.

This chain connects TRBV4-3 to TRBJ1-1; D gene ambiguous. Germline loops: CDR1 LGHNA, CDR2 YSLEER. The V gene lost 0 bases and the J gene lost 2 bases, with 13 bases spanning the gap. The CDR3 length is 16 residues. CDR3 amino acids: CASSQDGTVGNTEAFF. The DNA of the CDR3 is TGCGCCAGCAGCCAAGATGGTACAGTTGGTAACACTGAAGCTTTCTTT.

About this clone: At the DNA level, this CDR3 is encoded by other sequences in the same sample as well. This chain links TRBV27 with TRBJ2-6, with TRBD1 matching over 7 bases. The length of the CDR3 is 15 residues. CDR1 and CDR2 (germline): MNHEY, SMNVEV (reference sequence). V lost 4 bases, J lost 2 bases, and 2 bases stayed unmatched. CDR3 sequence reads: CASSSQGAGANVLTF. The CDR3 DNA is TGTGCCAGCAGTTCCCAGGGGGCTGGGGCCAACGTCCTGACTTTC.

CDR3 loop: CASSKLAGGYEVYEQYF. DNA for the CDR3: TGTGCCAGCAGCAAACTAGCGGGAGGATATGAGGTCTACGAGCAGTACTTC. The V gene is TRBV7-6, the J gene TRBJ2-7; TRBD2 matches 12 bases. The germline V gene has CDR1 SGHVS and CDR2 FNYEAQ. Trimming took 5 bases from V and 3 from J; bases not matched to a gene: 11. There are 17 residues in the CDR3.

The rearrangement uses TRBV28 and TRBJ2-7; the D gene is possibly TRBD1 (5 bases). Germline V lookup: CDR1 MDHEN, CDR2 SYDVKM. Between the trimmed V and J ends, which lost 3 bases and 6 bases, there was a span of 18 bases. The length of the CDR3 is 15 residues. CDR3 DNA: TGTGCCAGCAGTTTGAGGCGGACAATCAGTAGCGAGCAGTACTTC. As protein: CASSLRRTISSEQYF.

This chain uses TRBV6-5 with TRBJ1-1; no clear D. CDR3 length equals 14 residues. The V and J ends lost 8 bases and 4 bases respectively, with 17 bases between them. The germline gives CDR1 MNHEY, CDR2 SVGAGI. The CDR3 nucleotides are TGTGCCAGCCTCGGACGGGGAGTCGGCACTGAAGCTTTCTTT. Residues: CASLGRGVGTEAFF.

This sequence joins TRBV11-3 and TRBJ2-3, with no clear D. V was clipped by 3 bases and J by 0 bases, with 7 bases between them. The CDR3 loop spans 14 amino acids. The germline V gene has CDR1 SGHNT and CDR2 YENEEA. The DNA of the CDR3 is TGTGCCAGCAGCTTCCGACGAAGCACAGATACGCAGTATTTT. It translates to CASSFRRSTDTQYF.

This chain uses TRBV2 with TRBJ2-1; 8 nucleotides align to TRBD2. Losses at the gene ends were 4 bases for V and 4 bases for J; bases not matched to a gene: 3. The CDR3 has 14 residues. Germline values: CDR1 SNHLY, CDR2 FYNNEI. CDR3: CASSVTSAYNEQFF. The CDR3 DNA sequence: TGTGCCAGCAGTGTGACTAGCGCTTACAATGAGCAGTTCTTC.

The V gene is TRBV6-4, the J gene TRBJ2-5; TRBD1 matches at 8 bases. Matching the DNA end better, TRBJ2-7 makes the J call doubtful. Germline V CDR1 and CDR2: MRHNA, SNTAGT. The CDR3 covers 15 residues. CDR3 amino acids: CASSATGEFPYEQYF. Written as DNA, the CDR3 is TGTGCCAGCAGCGCGACAGGGGAATTCCCCTACGAGCAGTACTTC.

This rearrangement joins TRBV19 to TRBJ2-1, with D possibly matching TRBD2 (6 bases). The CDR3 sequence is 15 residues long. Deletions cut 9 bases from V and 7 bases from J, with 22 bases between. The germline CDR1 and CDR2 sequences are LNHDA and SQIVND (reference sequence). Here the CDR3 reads CASAPKGMSGNEQFF. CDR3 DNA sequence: TGTGCCAGCGCGCCAAAGGGGATGAGCGGGAATGAGCAGTTCTTC.

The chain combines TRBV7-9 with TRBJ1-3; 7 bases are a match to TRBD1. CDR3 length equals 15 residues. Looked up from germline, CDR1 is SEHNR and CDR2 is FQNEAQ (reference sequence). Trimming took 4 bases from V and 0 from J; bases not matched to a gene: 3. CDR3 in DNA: TGTGCCAGCAGCTCCCAGGGGGGCTCTGGAAACACCATATATTTT. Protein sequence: CASSSQGGSGNTIYF.

The chain's CDR3 is CASSPDGRYLAGEDEQYF. Here the CDR3 DNA reads TGCGCCAGCAGCCCCGATGGCCGTTATCTAGCGGGAGAGGACGAGCAGTACTTC. This rearrangement joins TRBV5-1 to TRBJ2-7, with 10 bases fitting TRBD2. Per the germline V gene, CDR1 is SGHRS and CDR2 is YFSETQ. The CDR3 is 18 amino acids. The trim removed 4 bases at V and 5 bases at J, leaving 18 bases unmatched.

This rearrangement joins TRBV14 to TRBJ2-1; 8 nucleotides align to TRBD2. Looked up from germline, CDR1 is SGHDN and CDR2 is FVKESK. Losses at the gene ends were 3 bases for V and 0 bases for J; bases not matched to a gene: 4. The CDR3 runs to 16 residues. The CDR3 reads CASSQVAGSSYNEQFF. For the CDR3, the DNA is TGTGCCAGCAGCCAGGTAGCGGGAAGCTCCTACAATGAGCAGTTCTTC.

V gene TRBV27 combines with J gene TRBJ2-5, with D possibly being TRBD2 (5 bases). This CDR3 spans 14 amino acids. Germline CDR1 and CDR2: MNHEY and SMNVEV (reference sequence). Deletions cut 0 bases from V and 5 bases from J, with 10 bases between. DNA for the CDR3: TGTGCCAGCAGTTTATCTCTTAGGAGGGAGACCCAGTACTTC. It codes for CASSLSLRRETQYF.